This T cell receptor beta chain is drawn from a study of cytomegalovirus exposure and HLA in healthy donors. Notes on the study in general: The classifier reportedly diagnosed cytomegalovirus status with high specificity and sensitivity. Among immune exposure information, only CMV serostatus was available.

Healthy bone marrow donors made up the donor group. The CDR3 spans 13 residues. Between the trimmed V and J ends, which lost 3 bases and 4 bases, there was a span of 9 bases. The germline CDR1 and CDR2 sequences are KGHSH and LQKENI. A note on this clone: Its target is unknown.

Primers for the PCR totalled 60 Vbeta and 13 Jbeta. Under the authors' procedure: Among the unique TCR beta chains that a later analysis counted, about 85 million in all, 10 million to 14 million were shared. TCRdb keeps only in-frame clones here, not all; method: immunoSEQ multiplex PCR. V, J and clone size are taken as reported in that table, and D and trimming were inferred from the DNA itself. Found here are 130,000 or so clones; the top ten clones hold just under 2%. The chain joins TRBV18 to TRBJ1-1, with D possibly TRBD1 on 5 matching bases. The sequence came from a woman aged 60-75 years in good health and CMV-seronegative. Source material: PBMCs. This CDR3 reads CASSPSGGTEAFF. In nucleotides, the CDR3 is TGTGCCAGCTCACCGAGCGGGGGCACTGAAGCTTTCTTT. The full variable domain, with the rest looked up from reference TRBV18 and TRBJ1-1, is NAGVMQNPRHLVRRRGQEARLRCSPMKGHSHVYWYRQLPEEGLKFMVYLQKENIIDESGMPKERFSAEFPKEGPSILRIQQVVRGDSAAYFCASSPSGGTEAFFGQGTRLTVV.